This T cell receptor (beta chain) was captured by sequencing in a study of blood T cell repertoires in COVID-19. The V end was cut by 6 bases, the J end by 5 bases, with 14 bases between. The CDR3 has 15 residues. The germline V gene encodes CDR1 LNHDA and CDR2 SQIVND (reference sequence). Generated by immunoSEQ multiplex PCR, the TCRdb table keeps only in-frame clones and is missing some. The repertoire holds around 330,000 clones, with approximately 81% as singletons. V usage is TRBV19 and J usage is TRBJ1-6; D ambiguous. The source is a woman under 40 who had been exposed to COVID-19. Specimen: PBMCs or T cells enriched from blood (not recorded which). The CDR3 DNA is TGTGCCAGTAGCGCCGCTGGGCCCGATAATTCACCCCTCCACTTT. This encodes CASSAAGPDNSPLHF.